A single sample gave rise to the 23 T cell receptor beta chains below, sequenced in a study of cytomegalovirus exposure and HLA in healthy donors. Amplification used 60 Vbeta primers and 13 Jbeta primers. Sequenced by immunoSEQ multiplex PCR; TCRdb stores in-frame clones only, minus some. Of approximately 190,000 clones listed, 70% to 85% were seen once; the top ten hold around 0.1%. Input material: PBMCs. Receptors were obtained from a boy aged 2-9 years in good health and CMV-seronegative.

This clone was detected a few times. The chain carries TRBV7-2 and TRBJ1-2; D ambiguous. This CDR3 comprises 13 residues. V lost 4 bases and J 5 bases, leaving 11 bases between the germline ends. The germline gives CDR1 SGHTA, CDR2 FQGNSA. This CDR3 reads CASSSQWRYGYTF. Written as DNA, the CDR3 is TGTGCCAGCAGCTCCCAGTGGAGGTATGGCTACACCTTC.

V usage is TRBV4-3 and J usage is TRBJ2-1, with 7 bases fitting TRBD2. This CDR3 comprises 19 residues. Germline lookup yields CDR1 LGHNA and CDR2 YSLEER. V lost 4 bases, J lost 0 bases, and 15 bases stayed unmatched. The CDR3 reads CASSLLGLHMFSSYNEQFF. In DNA form, the CDR3 reads TGCGCCAGCAGCCTACTGGGACTACACATGTTCAGCTCCTACAATGAGCAGTTCTTC.

The genes are TRBV9 and TRBJ1-2, with 11 bases fitting TRBD1. V shed 3 bases and J 4 bases; nucleotides not matched to a gene: 5. The CDR3 totals 15 residues. Germline V gene data show CDR1 as SGDLS and CDR2 as YYNGEE. CDR3 in DNA: TGTGCCAGCAGCGCGCGGACAGGGGGCATCTATGGCTACACCTTC. Translating gives CASSARTGGIYGYTF.

The rearrangement links TRBV19 to TRBJ1-1; D unclear. V was cut by 7 bases and J by 0 bases, with 15 bases left in between. Germline CDR1 reads LNHDA; CDR2 reads SQIVND (reference sequence). CDR3 length: 15 residues. CDR3 DNA sequence: TGTGCCAGTACCCCTCCTAGGAGGTTGAACACTGAAGCTTTCTTT. Amino acids: CASTPPRRLNTEAFF.

The chain joins TRBV5-1 to TRBJ2-7, with 7 bases identical to TRBD1. The CDR3 is made up of 18 amino acids. V was clipped by 4 bases and J by 5 bases; unmatched bases: 21. CDR1 and CDR2 (germline): SGHRS, YFSETQ. CDR3 protein: CASSPDSSTGPMWDEQYF. CDR3 in DNA: TGCGCCAGCAGCCCCGATTCCTCGACAGGGCCTATGTGGGACGAGCAGTACTTC.

This sequence joins TRBV7-9 and TRBJ2-5, with 8 bases fitting TRBD2. The J call could be wrong; TRBJ2-7 is a better fit for the DNA end. The germline V gene encodes CDR1 SEHNR and CDR2 FQNEAQ (reference sequence). The CDR3 has 16 residues. The CDR3 coding sequence is TGTGCCAGCAGCCTAACCCCCGCGGGGGGTGGCTACGAGCAGTACTTC. Translated, it gives CASSLTPAGGGYEQYF.

This clone came up a few times. The chain links TRBV2 to TRBJ2-1; D is unresolved. V gave up 1 base and J gave up 5 bases, with 6 bases separating them. The CDR3 consists of 13 residues. Germline lookup yields CDR1 SNHLY and CDR2 FYNNEI. CDR3 bases: TGTGCCAGCAGTGAAGTTCGGGACAATGAGCAGTTCTTC. This codes for CASSEVRDNEQFF.

The V call is TRBV6-1, the J call TRBJ2-7, with 8 bases identical to TRBD1. Germline V gives CDR1 MNHNS, CDR2 SASEGT. This CDR3 is built from 14 residues. V shed 4 bases and J 2 bases; nucleotides not matched to a gene: 4. The CDR3 loop reads CASSVPRGPYEQYF. In DNA, the CDR3 is TGTGCCAGCAGTGTGCCCAGGGGGCCCTACGAGCAGTACTTC.

The chain uses TRBV4-3 and TRBJ2-3; 7 nucleotides align to TRBD1. The germline CDR1 and CDR2 sequences are LGHNA and YSLEER. V lost 4 bases and J lost 6; bases outside the gene matches: 10. The CDR3 sequence is 15 residues long. CDR3 nucleotide sequence: TGCGCCAGCAGCCGGGGGACAGATCTCCTCGATACGCAGTATTTT. Protein: CASSRGTDLLDTQYF.

This clone was seen a single time. This chain connects TRBV6-5 to TRBJ2-2; D possibly corresponds to TRBD2 (6 bases). V shed 5 bases and J shed 1 base, with 8 bases lying between them. This CDR3 is 14 amino acids long. CDR1 and CDR2 (germline): MNHEY, SVGAGI. CDR3 sequence: CASSPGLNTGELFF. CDR3 DNA: TGTGCCAGCAGTCCGGGACTGAACACCGGGGAGCTGTTTTTT.

Comments on this clone: Other DNA sequences from this sample encode an identical CDR3 as well. The J gene is TRBJ1-2, the V gene TRBV6-5, with 8 positions matching TRBD1. CDR3 length: 14 amino acids. Trimming took 2 bases from V and 4 from J; bases not matched to a gene: 3. The germline CDR1 and CDR2 sequences are MNHEY and SVGAGI. Here the CDR3 DNA reads TGTGCCAGCAGTTACACCGACAGGGGCTATGGCTACACCTTC. Encoded protein: CASSYTDRGYGYTF.

V and J are TRBV4-2 and TRBJ1-2; D ambiguous. Germline V gene lookup returns CDR1 LGHNA and CDR2 YNFKEQ. The CDR3 loop spans 13 amino acids. Trimming removed 0 bases from V and 3 bases from J, with 5 bases in between. This CDR3 reads CASSQEEDYGYTF. CDR3 DNA: TGTGCCAGCAGCCAAGAAGAGGACTATGGCTACACCTTC.

The chain uses TRBV7-8 and TRBJ1-2; D is perhaps TRBD1 (6 bases). The germline V and J ends were trimmed by 6 bases and 7 bases, with 15 bases remaining between them. CDR1 and CDR2 from the germline V gene are SGHVS and FQNEAQ. This CDR3 spans 13 amino acids. As DNA, the CDR3 is TGTGCCAGCAGATCTGACAGGAGGAGTGGCTACACCTTC. Its translation: CASRSDRRSGYTF.

The CDR3 reads CASSPTDRGDLSYEQYF. The CDR3 DNA sequence: TGTGCCAGCAGTCCGACGGACAGGGGGGATCTCTCCTACGAGCAGTACTTC. The rearrangement links TRBV7-9 to TRBJ2-7; 10 bases fit TRBD1. V shed 6 bases and J 0 bases; nucleotides not matched to a gene: 11. Germline V lookup: CDR1 SEHNR, CDR2 FQNEAQ (reference sequence). The CDR3 contains 17 residues.

The rearrangement uses TRBV28 and TRBJ1-3, with D possibly matching TRBD1 (5 bases). The ends were cut back, 2 bases at V and 0 bases at J, with 8 bases in the middle. The CDR3 length is 15 residues. In germline, CDR1 is MDHEN, CDR2 SYDVKM. This CDR3 is CASSLTRASGNTIYF. CDR3 DNA sequence: TGTGCCAGCAGTTTAACCAGGGCCTCTGGAAACACCATATATTTT.

The chain combines TRBV14 with TRBJ2-5, with D possibly matching TRBD1 (5 bases). The CDR3 covers 16 residues. In germline, CDR1 is SGHDN, CDR2 FVKESK. V was shortened by 0 bases and J by 1 base, with 12 bases between the two germline ends. CDR3 DNA: TGTGCCAGCAGCCAAGACCTCCAGGGTTTCCAAGAGACCCAGTACTTC. Translating gives CASSQDLQGFQETQYF. Variable domain in full (rest from reference TRBV14 and TRBJ2-5): EAGVTQFPSHSVIEKGQTVTLRCDPISGHDNLYWYRRVMGKEIKFLLHFVKESKQDESGMPNNRFLAERTGGTYSTLKVQPAELEDSGVYFCASSQDLQGFQETQYFGPGTRLLVL.

The CDR3 here is CAGKPIANSGGYTDTQYF. CDR3 bases: TGTGCCGGCAAGCCTATAGCAAATAGCGGGGGATACACAGATACGCAGTATTTT. The chain couples TRBV6-4 to TRBJ2-3, with TRBD2 matching 9 bases. Unmatched junction bases numbered 20, after V lost 11 bases and J lost 2 bases. The CDR3 extends over 18 amino acids. CDR1 is MRHNA, CDR2 SNTAGT, per germline.

The rearrangement uses TRBV4-3 and TRBJ1-2; weak D call: TRBD1 (5 bases). Germline V gives CDR1 LGHNA, CDR2 YSLEER. The CDR3 has 16 residues. V shed 0 bases and J shed 8 bases, with 19 bases lying between them. DNA for the CDR3: TGCGCCAGCAGCCAAGAAAGGTGGTCCAGGGCCGACGGCTACACCTTC. Residues: CASSQERWSRADGYTF.

Remarks on this clone: The junction does not match germline at one end; this may be a read error. V and J are TRBV7-2 and TRBJ1-1, with a tentative D call TRBD1 (5 bases). CDR3 length equals 17 residues. The germline V gene has CDR1 SGHTA and CDR2 FQGNSA. The CDR3 DNA reads as TGTGCCAGCAGCTCACGGGGGGGGACCCTGTTGAACACTGAAGCTTCCTTT. It encodes CASSSRGGTLLNTEASF.

The CDR3 protein is CASSLASGNYNEQFF. Written as DNA, the CDR3 is TGCGCCAGCAGCTTGGCCTCCGGGAACTACAATGAGCAGTTCTTC. The chain has TRBV5-1 and TRBJ2-1; D perhaps matches TRBD2 (5 bases). CDR1 is SGHRS and CDR2 is YFSETQ in the germline V gene. The CDR3 runs 15 residues. Deletions cut 0 bases from V and 3 bases from J, with 10 bases between.

The chain joins TRBV4-1 to TRBJ2-1; D remains unclear. Germline V CDR1 and CDR2: MGHRA, YSYEKL. This CDR3 comprises 16 residues. V dropped 2 bases and J dropped 1 base, with 12 bases sitting between them. CDR3 loop: CASSQLGLPSYNEQFF. CDR3 bases: TGCGCCAGCAGCCAACTTGGCCTTCCTTCCTACAATGAGCAGTTCTTC.

This chain links TRBV18 with TRBJ2-7; TRBD1 agrees at 7 bases. The trim removed 6 bases at V and 3 bases at J, leaving 11 bases unmatched. Germline CDR1 is KGHSH and CDR2 is LQKENI. The CDR3 spans 15 residues. The CDR3 reads CASSLGQPPLYEQYF. In DNA, the CDR3 is TGTGCCAGCTCTTTGGGACAGCCTCCTCTCTACGAGCAGTACTTC.

V gene TRBV7-2 combines with J gene TRBJ2-3; TRBD2 matches 13 bases. Germline CDR1 SGHTA, CDR2 FQGNSA. Losses at the gene ends were 0 bases for V and 4 bases for J; bases not matched to a gene: 7. CDR3 size: 18 residues. The CDR3 sequence: CASSLAMQLAGGPDTQYF. CDR3 sequence (DNA): TGTGCCAGCAGCTTAGCGATGCAACTAGCGGGGGGGCCAGATACGCAGTATTTT.